This T cell receptor beta chain appears in the sequencing data of a study of Graves' ophthalmopathy and Graves' hyperthyroidism. About the study: Hyperthyroidism qualified as stable when ophthalmopathy did not develop within 18 months of follow-up. Study-wide results and limits: A model of 13 signatures distinguished ophthalmopathy from stable hyperthyroidism at around 91% sensitivity and roughly 80% specificity. At around 65% sensitivity and 72.22% specificity, the model predicted progression of the ophthalmopathy. Blood also carried most expanded thyroid clonotypes exceeding 0.001 frequency.

Of note for this clonotype: Antigen: not known.

Using RNA transcripts, the TCR beta CDR3 regions were amplified. The authors performed first-round RT-PCR with HTBI primers and then a second-round multiplex PCR. TCRdb processed the multiplex PCR reads anew with MiXCR; each CDR3 protein has one entry. The repertoire includes approximately 1.2 million distinct CDR3 sequences, about two fifths of them detected once, and 8.5% to 14% sits in the top ten. Germline values: CDR1 SEHNR, CDR2 FQNEAQ (reference sequence). The CDR3 is 16 amino acids. Trimming took 5 bases from V and 0 from J, leaving 17 bases between them. The TCR sequence derives from an adult man with Graves' hyperthyroidism. The V gene is TRBV7-9, the J gene TRBJ2-7, with D possibly being TRBD1 or TRBD2 (6 bases each). Sequencing was done on a sample of peripheral blood or thyroid tissue (not recorded which). In DNA form, the CDR3 reads TGTGCCAGCAGCCCGCTCGCGAGGGGGGTCTCCTACGAGCAGTACTTC. This codes for CASSPLARGVSYEQYF.